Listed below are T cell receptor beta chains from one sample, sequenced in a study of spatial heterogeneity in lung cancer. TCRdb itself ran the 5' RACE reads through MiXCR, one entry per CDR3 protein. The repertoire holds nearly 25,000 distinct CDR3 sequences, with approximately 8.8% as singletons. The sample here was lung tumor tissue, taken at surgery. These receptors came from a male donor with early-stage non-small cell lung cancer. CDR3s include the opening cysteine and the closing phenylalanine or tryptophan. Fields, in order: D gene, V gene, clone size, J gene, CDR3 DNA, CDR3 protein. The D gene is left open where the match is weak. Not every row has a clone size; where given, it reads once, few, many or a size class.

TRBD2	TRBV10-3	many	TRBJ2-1	TGTGCCATCAGCGGGACTAGCTCCTACAATGAGCAGTTCTTC	CAISGTSSYNEQFF
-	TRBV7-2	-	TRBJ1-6	TGTGCCAGCAGCTCACGGGCCGTAACTAATTCACCCCTCCACTTT	CASSSRAVTNSPLHF
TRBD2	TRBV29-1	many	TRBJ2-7	TGCAGCACCATTGGGACTAGCGGGGGGAGAAGCTACGAGCAGTACTTC	CSTIGTSGGRSYEQYF
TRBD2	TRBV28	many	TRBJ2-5	TGTGCCAGCAGTTTATTAGGGGGACTAGCATCCGAGACCCAGTACTTC	CASSLLGGLASETQYF
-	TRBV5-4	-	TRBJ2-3	TGTGCCAGCAGCTTAGGGAGGGATACGCAGTATTTT	CASSLGRDTQYF
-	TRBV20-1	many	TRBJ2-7	TGCAGTGCCCCCTTGGCGGGGGCTAATTACGAGCAGTACTTC	CSAPLAGANYEQYF
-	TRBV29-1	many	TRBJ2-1	TGCAGCGTTGAAGTCGGTTGGGAGCAGTTCTTC	CSVEVGWEQFF
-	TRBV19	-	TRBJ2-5	TGTGCCAGGCTGACAGGATACCAAGAGACCCAGTACTTC	CARLTGYQETQYF
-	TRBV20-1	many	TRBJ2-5	TGCAGTGCTGGGCCCGGGACCCAGTACTTC	CSAGPGTQYF
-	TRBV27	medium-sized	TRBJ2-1	TGTGCCAGCAGTTTTGGCGTTGGGTCCTACAATGAGCAGTTCTTC	CASSFGVGSYNEQFF
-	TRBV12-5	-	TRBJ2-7	TGTGCTAGTGGGGCTTCGCACGACCTCCTCTACGAGCAGTACTTC	CASGASHDLLYEQYF
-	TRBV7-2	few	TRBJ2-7	TGTGCCAGCAGCTCGCCCTTGCGTCACGAGCAGTACTTC	CASSSPLRHEQYF
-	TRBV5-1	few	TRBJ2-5	TGCGCCAGCAGCGTGGAGGAGACCCAGTACTTC	CASSVEETQYF
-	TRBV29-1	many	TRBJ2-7	TGCAGCGTTGTTCTTGGGTACGAGCAGTACTTC	CSVVLGYEQYF
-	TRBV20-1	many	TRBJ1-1	TGCAGTGCTAGTTGGTTGAACACTGAAGCTTTCTTT	CSASWLNTEAFF
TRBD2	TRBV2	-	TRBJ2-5	TGTGCCAGCAGTCGGACTAGCACCCAAGAGACCCAGTACTTC	CASSRTSTQETQYF
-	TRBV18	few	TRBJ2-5	TGTGCCAGCTCACCAGGGCCTGAGACCCAGTACTTC	CASSPGPETQYF
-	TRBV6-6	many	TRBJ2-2	TGTGCCAGTTATGCCTCGAGCGGCACCGGGGAGCTGTTTTTT	CASYASSGTGELFF
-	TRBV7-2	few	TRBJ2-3	TGTGCCAGCAGCTCCGGGTATTTAAGCACAGATACGCAGTATTTT	CASSSGYLSTDTQYF
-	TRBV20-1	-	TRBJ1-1	TGCAGTGCTAATCGGGGGAGCAGGGGAAGCACTGAAGCTTTCTTT	CSANRGSRGSTEAFF
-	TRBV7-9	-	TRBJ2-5	TGTGCCAGCAGCCCCCTGAGAGGGGCGCGGGAGACCCAGTACTTC	CASSPLRGARETQYF
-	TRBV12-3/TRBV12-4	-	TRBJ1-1	TGTGCCAGCAGTTCGGGCACTGAAGCTTTCTTT	CASSSGTEAFF
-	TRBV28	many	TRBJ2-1	TGTGCCAGCAGTACTAGTGTCCATGAGCAGTTCTTC	CASSTSVHEQFF
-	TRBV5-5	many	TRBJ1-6	TGTGCCAGCAGCTATCTAGGTGGGGATTCACCCCTCCACTTT	CASSYLGGDSPLHF
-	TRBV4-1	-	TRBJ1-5	TGCGCCAGCAGCCAAGGACTAAATAGCAATCAGCCCCAGCATTTT	CASSQGLNSNQPQHF
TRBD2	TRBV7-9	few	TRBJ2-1	TGTGCCAGCAGCTTTGGGACTAGCGGGAGTCCTAAGCAGTTCTTC	CASSFGTSGSPKQFF
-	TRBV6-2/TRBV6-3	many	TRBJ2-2	TGTGCCAGCAGCTCACTCAGCGGGGAGCTGTTTTTT	CASSSLSGELFF
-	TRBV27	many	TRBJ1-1	TGTGCCAGCAGTGCATATCGGACTTCCAACACTGAAGCTTTCTTT	CASSAYRTSNTEAFF